This T cell receptor (beta chain) was captured in a study of T cell responses to AZD1222 COVID-19 vaccine (dated by TCRdb to the early 2020s). For the study in its entirety: Because spike-specific TCR depth and breadth did not differ between the two schedules, AZD1222 recipients who got a second dose at roughly 4 weeks were pooled with those who got a second dose at roughly 12 weeks. Trial participants were enrolled by age into subgroups of 18-55, 56-69 and 70-plus years, and around 150, 28 and 57 TCR-sequenced participants, respectively, were included in these subgroups. TCR sequencing covered fewer than 250 trial participants: 200 to 210 given two doses of AZD1222 and 26 given two doses of MenACWY control vaccine.

What the work shows at the level of the full study, not this receptor alone: Vaccine-associated CD4 TCRs spanned the whole spike protein, with dominant responses in regions 160-218 and 743-854. Conclusions about previously exposed vaccinees are limited, since just six AZD1222 recipients were seropositive for SARS-CoV-2 at baseline. Because no day 14 peak-response samples were available, the repertoires could be characterized only after the peak T cell response. Participants were mostly white British and included more females than males, and it was suggested by the authors that clonal diversity may have been underestimated. Nearly half of unique spike-specific TCRs reportedly recognized epitopes outside regions mutated in the B.1.351 and B.1.1.7 variants. In the small 56-69-year group, the increase in depth fell short of significance, most likely because of low power. A significant rise in spike-specific TCR breadth and depth was observed after two AZD1222 doses relative to day 0 and relative to MenACWY recipients.

Relative to germline, V is missing 7 bases and J is missing 0 bases, with 4 bases of the junction outside any gene match. The CDR3 contains 16 residues, cysteine and phenylalanine counted. The kept DNA is CDR3 alone, 48 bases in frame from the first base. The germline V gene gives CDR1 as SNHLY and CDR2 as FYNNEI. In the paper's terms, the time point label means: baseline before first vaccination. Samples from vaccinated people were obtained from the UK trials COV001 and COV002, which included a single-blind randomized controlled phase 2/3 trial of AZD1222 (ChAdOx1 nCoV-19) in healthy adults. For TCRbeta chain sequencing, PBMC samples from trial participants were taken at day 0 and at day 28 after the second dose. The CDR3 regions of human TCRbeta chains were analyzed by immunosequencing. In the original analysis: Repertoire TCRs were checked for matches against a reference library of SARS-CoV-2-specific TCRs that had been generated using the MIRA antigen-specificity platform. Breadth meant the fraction of unique TCRs that were SARS-CoV-2-associated, whereas depth meant the fraction of total T cells that were SARS-CoV-2-associated. Using the MIRA data, each spike-specific TCR was assigned both to the spike region to which the TCR was reactive and to a CD4 or CD8 class. Log10-transformed breadth and depth values were compared by one-way ANOVA with Sidak's multiple comparisons tests. The source is immuneACCESS, and TCRdb retained only in-frame sequences with V and J called. Part of the clones is not carried over; for the studies checked, unresolved V genes explain less than half of this, and the remainder is unexplained. The V and J calls and clone size were taken over from that table, and D and trimming were inferred from the DNA. This sample is represented by 130,000 to 150,000 clones; 90% to 95% of them were singletons. Together, the top ten hold 1.5% to 2% of the sample.

This clone was seen just once. Which antigen it targets is not known. No much larger clonotype is one base removed from it; base qualities were not supplied. The sequence came from an adult in good health. The receptor chain draws on TRBV2 and TRBJ2-4; TRBD2 matches 12 bases in the middle. The sequencing here drew on peripheral blood, taken on day 0 of AZD1222 vaccination. The DNA is TGTGCCAGCACTACTAGCGGGGGGCAAGCCAAAAACATTCAGTACTTC. Translated, it gives CASTTSGGQAKNIQYF. The reference TRBV2 and TRBJ2-4 proteins fill in what lies around the CDR3, so the full variable domain reads EPEVTQTPSHQVTQMGQEVILRCVPISNHLYFYWYRQILGQKVEFLVSFYNNEISEKSEIFDDQFSVERPDGSNFTLKIRSTKLEDSAMYFCASTTSGGQAKNIQYFGAGTRLSVL.